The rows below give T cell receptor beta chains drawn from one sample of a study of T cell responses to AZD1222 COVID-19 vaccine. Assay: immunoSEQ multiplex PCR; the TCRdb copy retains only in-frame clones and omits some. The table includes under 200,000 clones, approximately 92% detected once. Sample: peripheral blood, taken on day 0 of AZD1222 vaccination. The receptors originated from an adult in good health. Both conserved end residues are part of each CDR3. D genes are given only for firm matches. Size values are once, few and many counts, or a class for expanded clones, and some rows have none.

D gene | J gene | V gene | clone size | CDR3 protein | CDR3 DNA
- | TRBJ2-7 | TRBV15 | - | CATSTPTGTGSEQYF | TGTGCCACCAGCACGCCGACGGGTACTGGGTCCGAGCAGTACTTC
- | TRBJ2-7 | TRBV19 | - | CASSKARTSYEQYF | TGTGCCAGTAGCAAAGCTAGAACGTCCTACGAGCAGTACTTC
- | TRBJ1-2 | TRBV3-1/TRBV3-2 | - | CASSQEGRFYGYTF | TGTGCCAGCAGCCAAGAGGGCAGATTCTATGGCTACACCTTC
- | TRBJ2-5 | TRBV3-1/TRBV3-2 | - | CASSQVVETQYF | TGTGCCAGCAGCCAAGTTGTAGAGACCCAGTACTTC
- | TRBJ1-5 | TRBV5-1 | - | CASSPDTSNQPQHF | TGCGCCAGCAGCCCTGATACCAGCAATCAGCCCCAGCATTTT
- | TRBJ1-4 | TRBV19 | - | CASNGRPDGEKLFF | TGTGCCAGTAATGGACGCCCGGATGGTGAAAAACTGTTTTTT
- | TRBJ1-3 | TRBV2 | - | CASSDSSGRGNTIYF | TGTGCCAGCAGTGACTCATCAGGGAGGGGAAACACCATATATTTT
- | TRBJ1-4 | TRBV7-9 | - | CASSPSTAATNEKLFF | TGTGCCAGCAGCCCCTCGACAGCTGCAACTAATGAAAAACTGTTTTTT
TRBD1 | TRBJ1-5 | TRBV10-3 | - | CAIADRGFSNQPQHF | TGTGCCATCGCGGACAGGGGTTTTAGCAATCAGCCCCAGCATTTT
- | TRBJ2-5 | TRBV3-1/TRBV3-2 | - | CASSLGSELAGGETQYF | TGTGCCAGCAGCCTTGGTTCAGAACTAGCTGGTGGGGAGACCCAGTACTTC
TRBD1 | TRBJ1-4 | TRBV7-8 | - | CASSLWDRDEKLFF | TGTGCCAGCAGCCTTTGGGACAGGGACGAAAAACTGTTTTTT
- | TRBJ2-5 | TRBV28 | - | CATLGPAVETQYF | TGTGCCACCCTGGGACCGGCGGTAGAGACCCAGTACTTC
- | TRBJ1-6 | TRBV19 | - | CASSPRTAERGSPLHF | TGTGCCAGTAGTCCCCGGACAGCAGAGAGGGGTTCACCCCTCCACTTT
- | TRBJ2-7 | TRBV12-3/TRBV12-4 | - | CASSPHGYEQYF | TGTGCCAGCAGTCCCCACGGCTACGAGCAGTACTTC
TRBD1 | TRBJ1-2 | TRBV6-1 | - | CASSDAGQAPVRGYTF | TGTGCCAGCAGTGACGCGGGACAGGCCCCGGTACGCGGCTACACCTTC
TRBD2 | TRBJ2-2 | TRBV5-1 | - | CASSSSGTSGGITGELFF | TGCGCCAGCAGCTCCTCCGGGACTAGCGGGGGCATCACCGGGGAGCTGTTTTTT
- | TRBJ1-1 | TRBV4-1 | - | CASSPRGGPMNTEAFF | TGCGCCAGCAGCCCCCGCGGGGGGCCAATGAACACTGAAGCTTTCTTT
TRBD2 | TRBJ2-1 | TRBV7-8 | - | CASSYGGGGAGNEQFF | TGTGCCAGCAGCTACGGGGGCGGGGGGGCCGGCAATGAGCAGTTCTTC
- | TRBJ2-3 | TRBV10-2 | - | CASSPREDTQYF | TGCGCCAGCAGTCCCCGGGAAGATACGCAGTATTTT
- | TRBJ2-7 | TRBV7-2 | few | CASSLGWGREQYF | TGTGCCAGCAGCTTAGGATGGGGGCGCGAGCAGTACTTC
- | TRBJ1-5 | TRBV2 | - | CASSGGSNQPQHF | TGTGCCAGCAGTGGGGGTAGCAATCAGCCCCAGCATTTT
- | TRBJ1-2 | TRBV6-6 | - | CASSRTSNYGYTF | TGTGCCAGCAGTAGGACTTCTAACTATGGCTACACCTTC
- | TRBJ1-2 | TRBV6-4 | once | CASSENPENYGYTF | TGTGCCAGCAGTGAAAATCCCGAGAACTATGGCTACACCTTC
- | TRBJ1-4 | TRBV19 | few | CASSALWEKLFF | TGTGCCAGTAGTGCCTTGTGGGAAAAACTGTTTTTT
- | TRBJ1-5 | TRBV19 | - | CASSITQGPNQPQHF | TGTGCCAGTAGTATAACCCAGGGGCCGAATCAGCCCCAGCATTTT
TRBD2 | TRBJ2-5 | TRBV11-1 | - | CASSQGLAGGQETQYF | TGTGCCAGCAGCCAGGGACTAGCGGGGGGGCAAGAGACCCAGTACTTC
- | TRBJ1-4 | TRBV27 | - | CASSLVGSWEKLFF | TGTGCCAGCAGTTTGGTGGGATCCTGGGAAAAACTGTTTTTT
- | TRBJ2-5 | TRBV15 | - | CATSIRGQETQYF | TGTGCCACCAGCATCCGGGGTCAAGAGACCCAGTACTTC
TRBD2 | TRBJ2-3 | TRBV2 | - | CASSPTSGGADTQYF | TGTGCCAGCAGTCCAACTAGCGGGGGGGCAGATACGCAGTATTTT
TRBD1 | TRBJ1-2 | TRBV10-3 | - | CAIVGQGVDGYTF | TGTGCCATCGTGGGACAGGGGGTTGATGGCTACACCTTC
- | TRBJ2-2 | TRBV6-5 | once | CASRWTVAGELFF | TGTGCCAGCAGATGGACAGTGGCAGGGGAGCTGTTTTTT
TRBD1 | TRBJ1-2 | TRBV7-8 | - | CASSLVLVARDREYGYTF | TGTGCCAGCAGCTTGGTCCTCGTGGCCCGGGACAGGGAATATGGCTACACCTTC
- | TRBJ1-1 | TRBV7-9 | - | CASSPRGTEAFF | TGTGCCAGCAGCCCCCGAGGAACTGAAGCTTTCTTT
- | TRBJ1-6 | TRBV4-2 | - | CASSQDRGTESSYNSPLHF | TGTGCCAGCAGCCAAGATCGGGGGACGGAGAGCTCCTATAATTCACCCCTCCACTTT
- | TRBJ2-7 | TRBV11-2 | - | CASSRGDTYEQYF | TGTGCCAGCAGCCGGGGAGATACCTACGAGCAGTACTTC
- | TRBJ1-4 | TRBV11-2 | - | CASSLESGAAPGLFF | TGTGCCAGCAGCTTAGAATCAGGGGCCGCCCCTGGACTGTTTTTT
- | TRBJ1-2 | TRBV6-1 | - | CASSGKTQGDLLGGYTF | TGTGCCAGCAGTGGTAAAACACAGGGTGATCTACTGGGAGGCTACACCTTC
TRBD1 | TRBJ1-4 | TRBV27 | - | CASTGAGGEGKLFF | TGTGCCAGCACGGGGGCAGGGGGCGAAGGAAAACTGTTTTTT
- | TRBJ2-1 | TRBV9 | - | CASSVVGPQNGEQFF | TGTGCCAGCAGCGTAGTGGGCCCTCAAAACGGTGAGCAGTTCTTC
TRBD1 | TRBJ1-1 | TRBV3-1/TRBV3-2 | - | CASGRTGTYQNTEAFF | TGTGCCAGCGGTCGGACAGGAACTTATCAGAACACTGAAGCTTTCTTT